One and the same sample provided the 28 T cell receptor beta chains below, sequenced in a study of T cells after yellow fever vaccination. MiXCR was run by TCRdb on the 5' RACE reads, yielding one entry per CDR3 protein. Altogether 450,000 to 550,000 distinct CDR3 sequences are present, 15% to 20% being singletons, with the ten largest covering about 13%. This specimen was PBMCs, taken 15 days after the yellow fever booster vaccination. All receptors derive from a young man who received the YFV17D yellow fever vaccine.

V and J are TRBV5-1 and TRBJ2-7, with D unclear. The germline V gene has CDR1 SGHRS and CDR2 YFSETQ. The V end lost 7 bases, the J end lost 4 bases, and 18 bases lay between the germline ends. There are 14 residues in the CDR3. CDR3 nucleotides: TGCGCCAGCCAGGAGAACCCAGATTGGTACGAGCAGTACTTC. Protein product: CASQENPDWYEQYF.

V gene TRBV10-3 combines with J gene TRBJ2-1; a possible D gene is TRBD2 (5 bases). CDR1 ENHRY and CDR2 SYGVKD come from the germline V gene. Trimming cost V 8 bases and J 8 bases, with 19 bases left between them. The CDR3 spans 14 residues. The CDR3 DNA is TGTGCCATCCGGTTCGGAGGCGACGGGGATGAGCAGTTCTTC. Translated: CAIRFGGDGDEQFF.

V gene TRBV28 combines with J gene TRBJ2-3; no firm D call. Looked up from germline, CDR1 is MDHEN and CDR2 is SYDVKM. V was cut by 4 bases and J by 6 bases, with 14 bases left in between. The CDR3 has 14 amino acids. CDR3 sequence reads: CASSSPVVPDTQYF. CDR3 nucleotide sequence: TGTGCCAGCAGTTCTCCAGTGGTCCCCGATACGCAGTATTTT. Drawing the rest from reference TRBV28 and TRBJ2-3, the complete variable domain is DVKVTQSSRYLVKRTGEKVFLECVQDMDHENMFWYRQDPGLGLRLIYFSYDVKMKEKGDIPEGYSVSREKKERFSLILESASTNQTSMYLCASSSPVVPDTQYFGPGTRLTVL.

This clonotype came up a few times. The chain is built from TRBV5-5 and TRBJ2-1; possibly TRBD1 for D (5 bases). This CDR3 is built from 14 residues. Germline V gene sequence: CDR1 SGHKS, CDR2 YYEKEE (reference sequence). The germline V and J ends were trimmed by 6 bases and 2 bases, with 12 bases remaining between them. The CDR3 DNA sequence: TGTGCCAGCAAGGTTCAGGGAACCTACAATGAGCAGTTCTTC. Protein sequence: CASKVQGTYNEQFF.

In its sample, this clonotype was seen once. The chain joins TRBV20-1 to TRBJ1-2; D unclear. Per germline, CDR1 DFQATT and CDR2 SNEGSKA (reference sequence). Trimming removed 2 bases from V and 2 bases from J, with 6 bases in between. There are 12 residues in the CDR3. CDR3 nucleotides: TGCAGTGCTAGAACGGAAAACTATGGCTACACCTTC. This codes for CSARTENYGYTF.

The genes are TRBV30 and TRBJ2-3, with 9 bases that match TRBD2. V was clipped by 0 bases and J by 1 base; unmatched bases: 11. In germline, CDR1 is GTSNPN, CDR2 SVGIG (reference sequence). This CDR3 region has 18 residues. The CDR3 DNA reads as TGTGCCTGGAGTGTACCGGCGGGAGGGCCGACGGGCACAGATACGCAGTATTTT. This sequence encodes CAWSVPAGGPTGTDTQYF.

The CDR3 DNA follows: TGCAGTGCTAGTCAGACTAGCGGGCCTTACAATGAGCAGTTCTTC. This encodes CSASQTSGPYNEQFF. V is TRBV20-1 and J is TRBJ2-1; 10 bases match TRBD2. This CDR3 is 15 amino acids long. The germline gives CDR1 DFQATT, CDR2 SNEGSKA (reference sequence). V lost 3 bases to trimming and J lost 4 bases; unmatched junction nucleotides: 6.

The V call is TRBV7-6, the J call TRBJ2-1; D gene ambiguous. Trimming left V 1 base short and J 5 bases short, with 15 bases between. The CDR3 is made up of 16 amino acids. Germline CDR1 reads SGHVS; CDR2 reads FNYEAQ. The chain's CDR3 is CASSLGWVFWDNEQFF. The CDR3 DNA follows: TGTGCCAGCAGCTTAGGTTGGGTGTTTTGGGACAATGAGCAGTTCTTC.

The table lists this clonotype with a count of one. DNA of the CDR3: TGTGCCAGCAGCCAAGACCAGGGTGCTGACTATGGCTACACCTTC. Translating gives CASSQDQGADYGYTF. The chain carries TRBV4-2 and TRBJ1-2, with a tentative D call TRBD1 (5 bases). V was pared by 0 bases and J by 3 bases, with 11 bases between. The CDR3 spans 15 residues. Germline loops: CDR1 LGHNA, CDR2 YNFKEQ.

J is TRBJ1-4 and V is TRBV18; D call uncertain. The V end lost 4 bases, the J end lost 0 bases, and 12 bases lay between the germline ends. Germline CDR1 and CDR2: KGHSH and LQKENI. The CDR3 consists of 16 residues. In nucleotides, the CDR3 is TGTGCCAGCTCACTCTCCCGGGGAACAACTAATGAAAAACTGTTTTTT. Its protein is CASSLSRGTTNEKLFF. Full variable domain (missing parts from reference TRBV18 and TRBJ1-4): NAGVMQNPRHLVRRRGQEARLRCSPMKGHSHVYWYRQLPEEGLKFMVYLQKENIIDESGMPKERFSAEFPKEGPSILRIQQVVRGDSAAYFCASSLSRGTTNEKLFFGSGTQLSVL.

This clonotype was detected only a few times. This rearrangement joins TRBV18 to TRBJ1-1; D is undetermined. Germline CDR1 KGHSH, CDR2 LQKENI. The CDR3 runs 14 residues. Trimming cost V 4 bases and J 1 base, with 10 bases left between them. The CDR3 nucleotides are TGTGCCAGCTCACGTTGGAGCTCGAACACTGAAGCTTTCTTT. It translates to CASSRWSSNTEAFF.

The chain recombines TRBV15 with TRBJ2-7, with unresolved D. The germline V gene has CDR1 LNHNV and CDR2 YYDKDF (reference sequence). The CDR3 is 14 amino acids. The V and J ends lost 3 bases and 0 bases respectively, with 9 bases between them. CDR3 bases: TGTGCCACCAGCAGGGACGTTAGCTCCTACGAGCAGTACTTC. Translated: CATSRDVSSYEQYF.

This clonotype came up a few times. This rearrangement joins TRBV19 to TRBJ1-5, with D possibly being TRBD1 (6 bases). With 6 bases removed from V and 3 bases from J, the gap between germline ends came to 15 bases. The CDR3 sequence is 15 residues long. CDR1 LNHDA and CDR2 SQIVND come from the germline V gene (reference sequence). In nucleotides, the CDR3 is TGTGCCAGTAGAGTGGGGGGCAGGGTCAATCAGCCCCAGCATTTT. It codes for CASRVGGRVNQPQHF.

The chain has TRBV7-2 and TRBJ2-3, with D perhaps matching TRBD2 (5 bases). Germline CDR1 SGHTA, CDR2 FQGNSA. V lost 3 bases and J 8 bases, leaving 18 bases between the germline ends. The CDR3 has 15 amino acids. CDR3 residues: CASSFGSKSAGTQYF. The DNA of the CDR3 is TGTGCCAGCAGCTTCGGATCAAAGTCGGCGGGTACGCAGTATTTT.

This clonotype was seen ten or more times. The CDR3 nucleotides read TGTGCCAGCAGCCCGGGCCCCTCCTGGTCTGGGGCCAACGTCCTGACTTTC. It specifies CASSPGPSWSGANVLTF. The rearrangement uses TRBV7-2 and TRBJ2-6, with no clear D. Germline-derived CDR1 and CDR2 are SGHTA and FQGNSA. Between the trimmed V and J ends, which lost 5 bases and 1 base, there was a span of 15 bases. There are 17 residues in the CDR3.

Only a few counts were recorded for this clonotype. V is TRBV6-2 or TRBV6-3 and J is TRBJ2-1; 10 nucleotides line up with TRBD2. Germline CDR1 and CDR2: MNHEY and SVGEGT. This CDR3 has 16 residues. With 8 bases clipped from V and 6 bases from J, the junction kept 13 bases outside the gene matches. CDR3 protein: CASQQGPRTSGNEQFF. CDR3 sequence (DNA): TGTGCCAGCCAACAGGGCCCACGGACTAGCGGCAATGAGCAGTTCTTC.

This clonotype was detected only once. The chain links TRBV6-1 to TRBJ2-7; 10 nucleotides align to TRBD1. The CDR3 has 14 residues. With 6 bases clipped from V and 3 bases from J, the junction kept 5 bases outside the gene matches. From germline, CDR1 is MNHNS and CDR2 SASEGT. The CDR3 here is CASRAGTGVYEQYF. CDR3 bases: TGTGCCAGCAGGGCCGGGACAGGGGTCTACGAGCAGTACTTC.

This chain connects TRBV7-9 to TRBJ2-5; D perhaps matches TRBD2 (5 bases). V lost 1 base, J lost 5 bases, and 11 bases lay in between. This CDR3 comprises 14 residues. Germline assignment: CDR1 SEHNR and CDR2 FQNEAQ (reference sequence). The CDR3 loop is CASSLGVARETQYF. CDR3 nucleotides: TGTGCCAGCAGCTTAGGGGTAGCGCGGGAGACCCAGTACTTC.

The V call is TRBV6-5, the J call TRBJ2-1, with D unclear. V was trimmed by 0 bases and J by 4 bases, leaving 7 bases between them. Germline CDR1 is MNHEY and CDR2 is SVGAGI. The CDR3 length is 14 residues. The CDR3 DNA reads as TGTGCCAGCAGTTACTCTGGTGGGTACAATGAGCAGTTCTTC. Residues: CASSYSGGYNEQFF.

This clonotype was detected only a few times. The CDR3 spells CASSLPGSLSYNEQFF. CDR3 DNA: TGTGCCAGCAGCTTGCCGGGGAGCCTATCCTACAATGAGCAGTTCTTC. The rearrangement links TRBV5-5 to TRBJ2-1, with TRBD2 as a possible D gene (5 bases). Germline-derived CDR1 and CDR2 are SGHKS and YYEKEE (reference sequence). This CDR3 is built from 16 residues. V dropped 1 base and J dropped 1 base, with 12 bases sitting between them.

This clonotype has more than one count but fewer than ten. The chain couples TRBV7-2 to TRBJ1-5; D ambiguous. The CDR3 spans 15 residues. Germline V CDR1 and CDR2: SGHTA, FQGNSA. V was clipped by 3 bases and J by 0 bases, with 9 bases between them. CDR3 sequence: CASSFYAYSNQPQHF. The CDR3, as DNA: TGTGCCAGCAGCTTTTATGCTTATAGCAATCAGCCCCAGCATTTT.

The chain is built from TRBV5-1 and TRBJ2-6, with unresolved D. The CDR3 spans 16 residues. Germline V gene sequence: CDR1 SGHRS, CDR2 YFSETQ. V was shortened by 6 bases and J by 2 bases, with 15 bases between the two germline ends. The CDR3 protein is CASTQVVGPGANVLTF. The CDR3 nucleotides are TGCGCCAGCACCCAGGTCGTGGGCCCTGGGGCCAACGTCCTGACTTTC. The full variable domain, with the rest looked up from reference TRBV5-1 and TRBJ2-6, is KAGVTQTPRYLIKTRGQQVTLSCSPISGHRSVSWYQQTPGQGLQFLFEYFSETQRNKGNFPGRFSGRQFSNSRSEMNVSTLELGDSALYLCASTQVVGPGANVLTFGAGSRLTVL.

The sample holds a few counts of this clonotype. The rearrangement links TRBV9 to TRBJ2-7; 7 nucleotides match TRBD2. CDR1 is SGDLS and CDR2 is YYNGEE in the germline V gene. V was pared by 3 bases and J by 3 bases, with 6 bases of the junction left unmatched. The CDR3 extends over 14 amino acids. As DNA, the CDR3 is TGTGCCAGCAGCGCCGGGTGGGAGGGCTACGAGCAGTACTTC. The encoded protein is CASSAGWEGYEQYF.

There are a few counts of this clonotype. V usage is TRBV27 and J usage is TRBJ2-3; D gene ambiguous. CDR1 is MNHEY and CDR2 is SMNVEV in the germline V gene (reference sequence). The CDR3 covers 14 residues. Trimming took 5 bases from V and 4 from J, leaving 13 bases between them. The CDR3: CASSGPEWADTQYF. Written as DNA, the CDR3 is TGTGCCAGCAGTGGACCCGAGTGGGCAGATACGCAGTATTTT.

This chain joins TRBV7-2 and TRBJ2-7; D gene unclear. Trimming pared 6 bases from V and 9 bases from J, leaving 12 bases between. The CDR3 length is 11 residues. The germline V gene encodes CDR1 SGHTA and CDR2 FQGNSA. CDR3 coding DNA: TGTGCCAGCAGTCCTGCCAGATGGCAGTACTTC. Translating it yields CASSPARWQYF. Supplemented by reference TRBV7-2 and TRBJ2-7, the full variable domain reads GAGVSQSPSNKVTEKGKDVELRCDPISGHTALYWYRQSLGQGLEFLIYFQGNSAPDKSGLPSDRFSAERTGGSVSTLTIQRTQQEDSAVYLCASSPARWQYFGPGTRLTVT.

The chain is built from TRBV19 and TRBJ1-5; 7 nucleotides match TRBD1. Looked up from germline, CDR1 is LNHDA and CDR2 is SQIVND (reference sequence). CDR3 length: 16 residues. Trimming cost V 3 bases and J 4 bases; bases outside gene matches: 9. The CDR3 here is CASSIQEGQLNQPQHF. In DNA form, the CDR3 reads TGTGCCAGTAGTATCCAGGAGGGACAGCTTAATCAGCCCCAGCATTTT.

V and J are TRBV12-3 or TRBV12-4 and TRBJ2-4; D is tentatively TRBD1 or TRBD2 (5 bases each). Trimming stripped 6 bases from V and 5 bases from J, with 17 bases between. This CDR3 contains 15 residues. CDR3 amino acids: CASSPGARMQNIQYF. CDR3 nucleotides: TGTGCCAGCAGCCCCGGGGCTCGAATGCAAAACATTCAGTACTTC.

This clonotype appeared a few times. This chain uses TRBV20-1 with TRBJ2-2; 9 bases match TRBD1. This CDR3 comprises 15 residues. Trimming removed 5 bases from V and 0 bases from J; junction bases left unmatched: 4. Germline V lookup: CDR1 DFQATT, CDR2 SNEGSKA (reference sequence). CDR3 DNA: TGCAGTGCTGGCCGGACAGGGGCGAACACCGGGGAGCTGTTTTTT. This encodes CSAGRTGANTGELFF.